Below, 27 T cell receptor beta chains from the same sample are listed, as sequenced in a study of graft-versus-host responses after intestinal transplantation. Measured with immunoSEQ multiplex PCR; TCRdb has only the in-frame clones, and not every one. The sample records 15,000 or so clones, 93% being singletons. The sample in question was PBMCs, obtained roughly 1,000 days after intestinal transplantation. These receptors all stem from a human patient who received an intestinal transplant, so some T cells may come from the graft donor.

The rearrangement links TRBV5-4 to TRBJ2-7; D might be TRBD2 (6 bases). The germline CDR1 and CDR2 sequences are SGHNT and YYREEE (reference sequence). This CDR3 comprises 14 residues. V dropped 3 bases and J dropped 2 bases, with 12 bases sitting between them. DNA for the CDR3: TGTGCCAGCAGCTCCGTTACGGGGGCCTACGAGCAGTACTTC. It translates to CASSSVTGAYEQYF.

V gene TRBV7-2 combines with J gene TRBJ1-6, with TRBD1 identical over 9 bases. J was trimmed by 7 bases and V by 5 bases; bases with no gene match: 6. The length of the CDR3 is 15 residues. Germline V lookup: CDR1 SGHTA, CDR2 FQGNSA. The CDR3 DNA is TGTGCCAGCAGCACCCCCGGACAGGGGAATTCACCCCTCCACTTT. Its translation: CASSTPGQGNSPLHF.

V is TRBV7-2 and J is TRBJ1-5, with D unclear. The CDR3 runs to 12 residues. From germline, CDR1 is SGHTA and CDR2 FQGNSA. Trimming stripped 5 bases from V and 6 bases from J, with 8 bases between. The CDR3 sequence is CASSGLGQPQHF. CDR3 nucleotides: TGTGCCAGCAGCGGGCTGGGTCAGCCCCAGCATTTT.

The rearrangement uses TRBV6-6 and TRBJ2-7; D may correspond to TRBD1 or TRBD2 (6 bases each). The CDR3 spans 14 residues. The germline V gene encodes CDR1 MNHNY and CDR2 SVGAGI (reference sequence). The V gene lost 8 bases and the J gene lost 2 bases, with 16 bases spanning the gap. In DNA, the CDR3 is TGTGCCAGCGCTGTGAGGGGGGAGACCTACGAGCAGTACTTC. It is translated as CASAVRGETYEQYF.

The rearrangement joins TRBV4-1 to TRBJ1-1, with D perhaps TRBD1 (5 bases). V was pared by 1 base and J by 2 bases, with 8 bases between. The CDR3 has 14 amino acids. CDR1 and CDR2 from the germline V gene are MGHRA and YSYEKL. The DNA for the CDR3 is TGCGCCAGCAGCCAAGTGCGGGACAACACTGAAGCTTTCTTT. Its translation: CASSQVRDNTEAFF.

This clone was seen only once. The chain combines TRBV19 with TRBJ2-3; 10 bases are shared with TRBD2. Germline CDR1 is LNHDA and CDR2 is SQIVND (reference sequence). This CDR3 is 15 amino acids long. V lost 4 bases to trimming and J lost 6 bases; unmatched junction nucleotides: 7. The CDR3 sequence is CASSNPGLAADTQYF. CDR3 nucleotide sequence: TGTGCCAGTAGTAACCCCGGACTAGCGGCTGATACGCAGTATTTT.

The chain joins TRBV5-4 to TRBJ1-2; 9 nucleotides align to TRBD1. CDR3 length: 16 residues. Germline CDR1 reads SGHNT; CDR2 reads YYREEE (reference sequence). The V gene end was trimmed by 4 bases and the J gene end by 1 base; junction bases not matched to a gene: 8. The CDR3 loop is CASSSGQGRVNYGYTF. Written as DNA, the CDR3 is TGTGCCAGCAGCAGTGGACAGGGGAGGGTTAACTATGGCTACACCTTC.

The genes are TRBV5-1 and TRBJ1-1; no reliable D call. This CDR3 is built from 15 residues. Trimming took off 2 bases at V and 6 bases at J, with 17 bases between the two ends. From germline, CDR1 is SGHRS and CDR2 YFSETQ. Here the CDR3 DNA reads TGCGCCAGCAGCTTTTTTTCCCTCTCAAACGCTGAAGCTTTCTTT. Translated, it gives CASSFFSLSNAEAFF.

This chain connects TRBV10-1 to TRBJ1-2; D unresolved. This CDR3 is 13 amino acids long. CDR1 WNHNN and CDR2 SYGVQD come from the germline V gene (reference sequence). The V gene lost 3 bases and the J gene lost 2 bases, with 7 bases spanning the gap. CDR3 protein: CASSDGRNYGYTF. The CDR3 region has the DNA TGCGCCAGCAGTGACGGACGGAACTATGGCTACACCTTC.

This clone occurred once. At one of its ends the junction is not consistent with the germline gene, which may arise from a read error. The V gene is TRBV7-6, the J gene TRBJ2-7, with D unclear. The CDR3 extends over 10 amino acids. The germline V gene has CDR1 SGHVS and CDR2 FNYEAQ. CDR3 loop: CASSLGSIHF. The CDR3 DNA reads TGTGCCAGCAGCTTAGGGTCCATCCACTTC.

The CDR3 loop reads CASSRADRANTEAFF. The CDR3 DNA follows: TGTGCCAGCAGTCGAGCCGACAGGGCGAACACTGAAGCTTTCTTT. V gene TRBV2 combines with J gene TRBJ1-1, with TRBD1 matching 7 bases. The CDR3 has 15 residues. CDR1 and CDR2 from the germline V gene are SNHLY and FYNNEI. With 5 bases clipped from V and 1 base from J, the junction kept 7 bases outside the gene matches.

The chain employs TRBV7-8 and TRBJ1-1; TRBD1 agrees at 10 bases. CDR3 length: 15 amino acids. Per germline, CDR1 SGHVS and CDR2 FQNEAQ. V shed 2 bases and J 5 bases; nucleotides not matched to a gene: 5. CDR3 amino acids: CASSLTWTGGTEAFF. CDR3 bases: TGTGCCAGCAGCTTAACTTGGACAGGGGGAACTGAAGCTTTCTTT.

This sequence joins TRBV2 and TRBJ2-7; tentative D call: TRBD2 (7 bases). The CDR3 has 15 amino acids. V lost 2 bases, J lost 5 bases, and 16 bases lay in between. The germline V gene encodes CDR1 SNHLY and CDR2 FYNNEI. The CDR3 DNA follows: TGTGCCAGCAGTGAATTCGTCAGGGAGGGGGACGAGCAGTACTTC. Protein: CASSEFVREGDEQYF.

The chain joins TRBV6-4 to TRBJ1-6, with D hard to call. CDR1 and CDR2 from the germline V gene are MRHNA and SNTAGT. Deletions cut 3 bases from V and 4 bases from J, with 4 bases between. CDR3 size: 13 residues. CDR3 DNA sequence: TGTGCCAGCAGTGAGGGTTATAATTCACCCCTCCACTTT. Translation: CASSEGYNSPLHF.

Note on this clone: This CDR3 is also generated by other DNA sequences in the sample. This chain joins TRBV9 and TRBJ1-2; D may be TRBD1 (5 bases). The V end was cut by 0 bases, the J end by 2 bases, with 8 bases between. Looked up from germline, CDR1 is SGDLS and CDR2 is YYNGEE. This CDR3 is built from 14 residues. The CDR3 DNA is TGTGCCAGCAGCGTAGTTGGGGGAAACTATGGCTACACCTTC. Its protein is CASSVVGGNYGYTF.

The rearrangement joins TRBV12-5 to TRBJ2-7; 11 nucleotides agree with TRBD2. CDR1 is LGHNT and CDR2 is FRNRAP in the germline V gene. This CDR3 contains 16 residues. Unmatched junction bases numbered 15, after V lost 7 bases and J lost 7 bases. The CDR3 region is CASALLGSGGAREQYF. CDR3 DNA: TGTGCTAGTGCCCTGCTGGGTAGCGGGGGGGCGAGGGAGCAGTACTTC.

A single count supports this clone. The chain uses TRBV9 and TRBJ2-2; 11 bases match TRBD1. This CDR3 contains 17 residues. After removal of 1 base from V and 6 bases from J, the junction contained 8 bases not matched to a gene. The germline V gene has CDR1 SGDLS and CDR2 YYNGEE. Here the CDR3 reads CASSVLSGQGVSGELFF. The CDR3 region has the DNA TGTGCCAGCAGCGTACTATCGGGACAGGGGGTATCCGGGGAGCTGTTTTTT.

The V call is TRBV7-3, the J call TRBJ2-1; TRBD2 matches 9 bases. CDR3 size: 15 residues. V trimming: 3 bases; J trimming: 4 bases; junction bases outside the gene matches: 4. Per germline, CDR1 SGHTA and CDR2 FQGTGA. The DNA for the CDR3 is TGTGCCAGCAGCTTGGTGCTAGCGGGGTACAATGAGCAGTTCTTC. The encoded protein is CASSLVLAGYNEQFF.

This chain links TRBV5-6 with TRBJ1-3; maybe TRBD1 (5 bases). Deletions cut 2 bases from V and 0 bases from J, with 9 bases between. Germline V lookup: CDR1 SGHDT, CDR2 YYEEEE. The CDR3 is made up of 15 amino acids. CDR3 loop: CASSLTGLSGNTIYF. The DNA of the CDR3 is TGTGCCAGCAGCTTAACGGGACTCTCTGGAAACACCATATATTTT.

The chain has TRBV15 and TRBJ1-1; TRBD1 is a possible D gene (5 bases). The V and J ends lost 0 bases and 2 bases respectively, with 10 bases between them. Germline values: CDR1 LNHNV, CDR2 YYDKDF (reference sequence). The CDR3 is made up of 15 amino acids. The CDR3 here is CATSRERGGNTEAFF. The CDR3 DNA follows: TGTGCCACCAGCAGAGAAAGGGGAGGAAACACTGAAGCTTTCTTT.

The gene calls are TRBV5-1 and TRBJ2-5, with D perhaps matching TRBD1 (5 bases). Trimming took off 0 bases at V and 4 bases at J, with 16 bases between the two ends. The CDR3 is 16 amino acids. Germline CDR1 is SGHRS and CDR2 is YFSETQ. This chain's CDR3 is CASSLGAQGAGETQYF. CDR3 coding DNA: TGCGCCAGCAGCTTGGGGGCCCAGGGTGCTGGAGAGACCCAGTACTTC.

The chain recombines TRBV6-1 with TRBJ1-6, with 8 positions matching TRBD1. The CDR3 sequence is 20 residues long. Per germline, CDR1 MNHNS and CDR2 SASEGT. V dropped 3 bases and J dropped 0; count of bases not matched to a gene: 13. The CDR3 DNA reads as TGTGCCAGCAGTGATCCGGACAGGGCCTTTGGGCTCTCCTATAATTCACCCCTCCACTTT. It encodes CASSDPDRAFGLSYNSPLHF.

This chain uses TRBV18 with TRBJ1-1; the D is unclear. The CDR3 consists of 13 residues. Per germline, CDR1 KGHSH and CDR2 LQKENI. V lost 4 bases and J lost 1, with 7 bases in between. The chain's CDR3 is CASSLHENTEAFF. CDR3 sequence (DNA): TGTGCCAGCTCACTGCACGAGAACACTGAAGCTTTCTTT.

This clone was seen just once. The chain carries TRBV25-1 and TRBJ2-2; TRBD1 aligns across 10 bases. The CDR3 has 16 amino acids. V lost 5 bases, J lost 7 bases, and 10 bases stayed unmatched. The V gene's germline CDR1 is MGHDK and CDR2 SYGVNS. CDR3 DNA sequence: TGTGCCAGCAGTCTACGGACAGGGGGAATCGACGGGGAGCTGTTTTTT. This gives the protein CASSLRTGGIDGELFF.

This chain joins TRBV5-1 and TRBJ2-5; D is uncertain. CDR3 length equals 13 residues. Trimming left V 4 bases short and J 5 bases short, with 12 bases between. Germline assignment: CDR1 SGHRS and CDR2 YFSETQ. As DNA, the CDR3 is TGCGCCAGCAGCGATACAGACACCGAGACCCAGTACTTC. Translating it yields CASSDTDTETQYF.

The rearrangement joins TRBV9 to TRBJ2-3, with a possible D match to TRBD2 (5 bases). The CDR3 totals 13 residues. V lost 3 bases and J lost 5, with 10 bases in between. Germline V lookup: CDR1 SGDLS, CDR2 YYNGEE. CDR3 loop: CASSAPGKDTQYF. The CDR3 nucleotides read TGTGCCAGCAGCGCCCCCGGGAAAGATACGCAGTATTTT.

In its sample, this clone was seen a few times. The CDR3 spells CASSQDRGASTEAFF. The CDR3 DNA reads as TGCGCCAGCAGCCAAGATAGGGGGGCCTCCACTGAAGCTTTCTTT. J is TRBJ1-1 and V is TRBV4-1; D may be TRBD1 (6 bases). Germline V gene data show CDR1 as MGHRA and CDR2 as YSYEKL. The CDR3 extends over 15 amino acids. Deletions cut 0 bases from V and 4 bases from J, with 12 bases between.